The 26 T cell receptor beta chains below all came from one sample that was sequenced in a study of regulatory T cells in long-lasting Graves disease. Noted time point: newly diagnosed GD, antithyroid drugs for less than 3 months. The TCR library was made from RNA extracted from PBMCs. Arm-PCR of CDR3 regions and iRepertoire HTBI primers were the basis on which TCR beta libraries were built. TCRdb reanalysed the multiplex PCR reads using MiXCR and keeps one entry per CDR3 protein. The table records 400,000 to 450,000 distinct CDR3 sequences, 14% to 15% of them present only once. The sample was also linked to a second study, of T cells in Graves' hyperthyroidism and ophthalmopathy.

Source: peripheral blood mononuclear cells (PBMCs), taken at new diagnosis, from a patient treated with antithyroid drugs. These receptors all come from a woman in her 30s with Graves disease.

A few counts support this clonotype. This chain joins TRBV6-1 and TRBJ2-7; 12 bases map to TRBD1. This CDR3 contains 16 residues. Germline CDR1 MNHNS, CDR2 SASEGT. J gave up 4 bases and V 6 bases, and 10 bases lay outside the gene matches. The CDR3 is CASSRPRDRGLYEQYF. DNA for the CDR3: TGTGCCAGCAGCCGACCCCGGGACAGGGGGCTGTACGAGCAGTACTTC.

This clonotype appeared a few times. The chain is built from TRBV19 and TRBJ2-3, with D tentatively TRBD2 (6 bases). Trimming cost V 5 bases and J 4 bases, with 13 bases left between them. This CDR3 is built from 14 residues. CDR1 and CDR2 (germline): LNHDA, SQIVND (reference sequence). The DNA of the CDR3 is TGTGCCAGTAGTCTCGGGAGCACCTCAGATACGCAGTATTTT. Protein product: CASSLGSTSDTQYF.

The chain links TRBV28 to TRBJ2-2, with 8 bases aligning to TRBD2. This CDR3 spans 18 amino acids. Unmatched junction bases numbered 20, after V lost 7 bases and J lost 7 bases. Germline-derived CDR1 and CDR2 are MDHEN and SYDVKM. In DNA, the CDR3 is TGTGCCAGCAAAGGAGGCACGTGGGGACTAGGGGTTATCGGGGAGCTGTTTTTT. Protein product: CASKGGTWGLGVIGELFF.

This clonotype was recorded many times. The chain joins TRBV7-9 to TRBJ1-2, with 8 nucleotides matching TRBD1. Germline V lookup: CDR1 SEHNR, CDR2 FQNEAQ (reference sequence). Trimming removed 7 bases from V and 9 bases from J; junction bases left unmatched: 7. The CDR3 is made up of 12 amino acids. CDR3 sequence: CASTGQGGSYTF. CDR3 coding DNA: TGTGCCAGCACCGGACAGGGAGGTAGCTACACCTTC.

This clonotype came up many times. CDR3 DNA sequence: TGTGCCACCAGTGCTGGACAGGGGGCCGATGAGCAGTTCTTC. It yields the protein CATSAGQGADEQFF. The chain recombines TRBV24-1 with TRBJ2-1; 11 bases fit TRBD1. The germline CDR1 and CDR2 sequences are KGHDR and SFDVKD. V shed 5 bases, J shed 8 bases, and the junction held 4 bases outside the gene matches. This CDR3 has 14 residues.

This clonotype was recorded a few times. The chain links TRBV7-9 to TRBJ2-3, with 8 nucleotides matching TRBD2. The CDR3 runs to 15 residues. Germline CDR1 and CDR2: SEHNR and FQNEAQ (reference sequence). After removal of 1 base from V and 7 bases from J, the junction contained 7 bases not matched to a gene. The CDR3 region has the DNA TGTGCCAGCAGCTTAGTCAGCGGGAGATTTAATACGCAGTATTTT. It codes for CASSLVSGRFNTQYF.

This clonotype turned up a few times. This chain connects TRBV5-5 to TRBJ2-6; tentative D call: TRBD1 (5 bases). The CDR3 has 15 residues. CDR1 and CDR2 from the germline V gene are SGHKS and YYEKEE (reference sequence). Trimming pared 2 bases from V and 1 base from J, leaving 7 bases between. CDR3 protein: CASSFQGSGANVLTF. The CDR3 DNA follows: TGTGCCAGCAGCTTCCAGGGATCTGGGGCCAACGTCCTGACTTTC.

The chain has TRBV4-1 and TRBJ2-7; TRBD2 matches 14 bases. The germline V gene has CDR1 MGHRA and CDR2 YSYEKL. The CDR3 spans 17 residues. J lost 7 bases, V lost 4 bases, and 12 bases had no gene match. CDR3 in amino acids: CASSPLGTSGRVREQYF. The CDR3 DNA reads TGCGCCAGCAGCCCGCTCGGGACTAGCGGGAGAGTGAGGGAGCAGTACTTC.

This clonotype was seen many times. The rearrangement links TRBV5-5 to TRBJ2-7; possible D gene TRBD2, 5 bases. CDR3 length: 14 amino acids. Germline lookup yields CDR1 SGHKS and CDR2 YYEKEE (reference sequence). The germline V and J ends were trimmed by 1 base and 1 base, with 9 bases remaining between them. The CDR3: CASSLQEGSYEQYF. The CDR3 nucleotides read TGTGCCAGCAGCTTGCAAGAGGGTTCCTACGAGCAGTACTTC.

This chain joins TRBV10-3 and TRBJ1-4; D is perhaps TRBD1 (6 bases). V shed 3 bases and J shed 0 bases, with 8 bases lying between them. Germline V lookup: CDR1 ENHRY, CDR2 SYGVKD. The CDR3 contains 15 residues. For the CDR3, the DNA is TGTGCCATCAGTGACCGGGACACAACTAATGAAAAACTGTTTTTT. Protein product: CAISDRDTTNEKLFF.

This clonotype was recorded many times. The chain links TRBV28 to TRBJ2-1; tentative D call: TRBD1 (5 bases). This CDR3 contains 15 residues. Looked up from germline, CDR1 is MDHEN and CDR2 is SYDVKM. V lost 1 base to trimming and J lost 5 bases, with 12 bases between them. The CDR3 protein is CASSLSSPGNNEQFF. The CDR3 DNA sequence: TGTGCCAGCAGTTTATCGTCCCCAGGGAACAATGAGCAGTTCTTC.

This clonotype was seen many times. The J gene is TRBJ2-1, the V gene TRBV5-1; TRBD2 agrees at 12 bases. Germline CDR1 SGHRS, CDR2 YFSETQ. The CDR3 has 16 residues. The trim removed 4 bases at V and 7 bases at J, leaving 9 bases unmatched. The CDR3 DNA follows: TGCGCCAGCAGCGGGTCGACTAGCGGGAGTTCGAATGAGCAGTTCTTC. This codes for CASSGSTSGSSNEQFF.

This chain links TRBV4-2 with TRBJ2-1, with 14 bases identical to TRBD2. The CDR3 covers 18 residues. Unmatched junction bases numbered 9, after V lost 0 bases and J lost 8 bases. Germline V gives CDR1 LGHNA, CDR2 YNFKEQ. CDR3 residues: CASSQDPGGLAGEHEQFF. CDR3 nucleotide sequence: TGTGCCAGCAGCCAAGACCCGGGGGGACTAGCGGGAGAGCATGAGCAGTTCTTC.

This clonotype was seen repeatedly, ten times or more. The CDR3 coding sequence is TGTGCCAGCAGACCCACAGGGGCTAGGGAGCAGTACTTC. As protein: CASRPTGAREQYF. The chain is built from TRBV7-8 and TRBJ2-7, with TRBD1 matching 7 bases. This CDR3 is built from 13 residues. Germline V lookup: CDR1 SGHVS, CDR2 FQNEAQ. V shed 6 bases, J shed 7 bases, and the junction held 9 bases outside the gene matches.

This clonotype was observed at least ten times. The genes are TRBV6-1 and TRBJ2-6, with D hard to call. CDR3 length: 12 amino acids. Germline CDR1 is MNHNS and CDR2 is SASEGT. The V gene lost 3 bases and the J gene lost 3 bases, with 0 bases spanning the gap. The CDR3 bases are TGTGCCAGCAGTGATGGGGCCAACGTCCTGACTTTC. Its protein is CASSDGANVLTF.

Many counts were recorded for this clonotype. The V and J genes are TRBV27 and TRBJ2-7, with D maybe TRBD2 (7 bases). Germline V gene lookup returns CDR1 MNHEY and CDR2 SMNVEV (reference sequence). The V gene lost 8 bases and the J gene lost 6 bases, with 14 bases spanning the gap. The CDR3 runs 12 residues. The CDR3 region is CASEGGDLEQYF. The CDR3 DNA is TGTGCCAGCGAGGGGGGGGACCTCGAGCAGTACTTC.

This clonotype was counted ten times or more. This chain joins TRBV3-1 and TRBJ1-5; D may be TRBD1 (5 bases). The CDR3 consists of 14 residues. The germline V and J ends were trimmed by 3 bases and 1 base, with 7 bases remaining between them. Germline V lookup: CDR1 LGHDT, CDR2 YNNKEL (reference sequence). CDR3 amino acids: CASSQAGSNQPQHF. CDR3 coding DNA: TGTGCCAGCAGCCAGGCAGGGAGCAATCAGCCCCAGCATTTT.

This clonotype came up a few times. The CDR3 loop reads CSGSQGALHGYTF. CDR3 coding DNA: TGCAGTGGTTCACAGGGGGCGTTGCATGGCTACACCTTC. The chain is built from TRBV20-1 and TRBJ1-2; 9 bases are a match to TRBD1. V dropped 7 bases and J dropped 6; count of bases not matched to a gene: 9. This CDR3 has 13 residues. Per germline, CDR1 DFQATT and CDR2 SNEGSKA (reference sequence).

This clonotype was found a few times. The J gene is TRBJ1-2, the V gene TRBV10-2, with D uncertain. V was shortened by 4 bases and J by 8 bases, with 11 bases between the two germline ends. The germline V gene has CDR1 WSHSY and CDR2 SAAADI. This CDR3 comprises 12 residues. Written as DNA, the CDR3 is TGCGCCAGCAGTGGGGCAAGCATGGGCTACACCTTC. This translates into CASSGASMGYTF.

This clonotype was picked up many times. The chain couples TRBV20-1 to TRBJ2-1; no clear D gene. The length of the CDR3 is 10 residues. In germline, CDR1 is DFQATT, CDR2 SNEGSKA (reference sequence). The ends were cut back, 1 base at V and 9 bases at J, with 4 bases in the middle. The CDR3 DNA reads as TGCAGTGCTAGAGGGACTGAGCAGTTCTTC. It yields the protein CSARGTEQFF.

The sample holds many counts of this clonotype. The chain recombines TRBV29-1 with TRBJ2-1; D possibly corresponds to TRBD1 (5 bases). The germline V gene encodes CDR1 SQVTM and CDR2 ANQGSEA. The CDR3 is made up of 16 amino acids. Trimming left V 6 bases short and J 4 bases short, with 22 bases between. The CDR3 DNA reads TGCAGCGTCCATACCGCAACGACAGCAGGGTACAATGAGCAGTTCTTC. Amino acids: CSVHTATTAGYNEQFF.

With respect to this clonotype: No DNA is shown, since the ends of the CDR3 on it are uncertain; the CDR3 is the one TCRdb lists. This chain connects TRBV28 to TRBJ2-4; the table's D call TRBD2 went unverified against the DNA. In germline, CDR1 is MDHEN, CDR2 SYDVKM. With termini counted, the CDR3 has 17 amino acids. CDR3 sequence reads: CASSPPVAGGSPAFGYF.

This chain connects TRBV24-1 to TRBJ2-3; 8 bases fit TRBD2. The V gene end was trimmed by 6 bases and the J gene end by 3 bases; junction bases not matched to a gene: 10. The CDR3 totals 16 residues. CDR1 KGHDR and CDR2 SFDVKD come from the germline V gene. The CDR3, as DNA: TGTGCCACCAGTTCGGAGCGGGAGAAAGGGACAGATACGCAGTATTTT. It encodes CATSSEREKGTDTQYF.

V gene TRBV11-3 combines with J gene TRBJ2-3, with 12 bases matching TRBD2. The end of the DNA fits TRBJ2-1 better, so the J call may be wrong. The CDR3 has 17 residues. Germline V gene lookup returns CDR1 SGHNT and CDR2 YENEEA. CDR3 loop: CASSLETSGRSKYEQFF. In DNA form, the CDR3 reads TGTGCCAGCAGCTTGGAGACTAGCGGGAGATCTAAGTATGAGCAGTTCTTC.

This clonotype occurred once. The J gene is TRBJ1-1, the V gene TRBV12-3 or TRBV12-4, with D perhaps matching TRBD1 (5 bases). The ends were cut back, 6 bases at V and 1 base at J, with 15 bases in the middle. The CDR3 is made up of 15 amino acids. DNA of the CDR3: TGTGCCAGCAGCCACCTCCGGGGCCAGAACACTGAAGCTTTCTTT. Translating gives CASSHLRGQNTEAFF.

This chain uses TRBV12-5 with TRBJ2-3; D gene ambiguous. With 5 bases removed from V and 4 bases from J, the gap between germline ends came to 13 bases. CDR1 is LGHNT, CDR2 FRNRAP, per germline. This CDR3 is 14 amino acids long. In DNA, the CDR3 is TGTGCTAGTGGTCCCCTCAGCCCGGCAGATACGCAGTATTTT. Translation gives CASGPLSPADTQYF.